The 18 T cell receptor beta chains in this list originate from one sample, sequenced in a study of T-cell reconstitution after alpha-beta-depleted transplantation in children. Unique molecular identifiers were incorporated into the prepared TCRbeta library. TCRdb re-called the PCR reads through MiXCR, storing one row per CDR3 protein. The table lists about 440,000 distinct CDR3 sequences, roughly 44% of them singletons. The sample in question was PBMCs, obtained before TCRalphabeta/CD19-depleted stem cell transplant. The receptors here all came from a girl aged 2 to 10 with aplastic anemia, due to receive a stem cell transplant.

This clonotype was counted ten times or more. As DNA, the CDR3 is TGTGCCATCAGTGACAGGGGCTATGGCTACACCTTC. It encodes CAISDRGYGYTF. The J gene is TRBJ1-2, the V gene TRBV10-3; D might be TRBD1 (6 bases). Between the trimmed V and J ends, which lost 3 bases and 4 bases, there was a span of 6 bases. The CDR3 covers 12 residues. Germline-derived CDR1 and CDR2 are ENHRY and SYGVKD.

V gene TRBV7-9 combines with J gene TRBJ1-1; D gene unclear. CDR3 length equals 12 residues. Trimming stripped 1 base from V and 7 bases from J, with 7 bases between. Germline loops: CDR1 SEHNR, CDR2 FQNEAQ (reference sequence). The CDR3 reads CASSLGQVEAFF. Here the CDR3 DNA reads TGTGCCAGCAGCTTAGGGCAGGTTGAAGCTTTCTTT.

The J gene is TRBJ2-7, the V gene TRBV19, with a weak D call TRBD1 (6 bases). The germline V gene has CDR1 LNHDA and CDR2 SQIVND (reference sequence). This CDR3 has 13 residues. The germline V and J ends were trimmed by 10 bases and 4 bases, with 17 bases remaining between them. The CDR3 is CATQGNGLYEQYF. The CDR3 bases are TGTGCCACCCAGGGGAACGGATTGTACGAGCAGTACTTC.

This clonotype was counted many times. This chain connects TRBV9 to TRBJ2-1; 10 nucleotides align to TRBD2. The CDR3 loop spans 15 amino acids. J was trimmed by 6 bases and V by 0 bases; bases with no gene match: 3. Germline lookup yields CDR1 SGDLS and CDR2 YYNGEE. CDR3 bases: TGTGCCAGCAGCGTAGCAGCGGGAGGGGGCAATGAGCAGTTCTTC. This sequence encodes CASSVAAGGGNEQFF. The whole variable domain, filled in from reference TRBV9 and TRBJ2-1, reads DSGVTQTPKHLITATGQRVTLRCSPRSGDLSVYWYQQSLDQGLQFLIQYYNGEERAKGNILERFSAQQFPDLHSELNLSSLELGDSALYFCASSVAAGGGNEQFFGPGTRLTVL.

J is TRBJ1-3 and V is TRBV29-1, with D unclear. CDR1 is SQVTM and CDR2 is ANQGSEA in the germline V gene. The CDR3 extends over 14 amino acids. V gave up 3 bases and J gave up 0 bases, with 9 bases separating them. CDR3 nucleotides: TGCAGCGTTGAGAGCCCTAACTCTGGAAACACCATATATTTT. It encodes CSVESPNSGNTIYF.

The chain links TRBV6-1 to TRBJ1-2; 9 bases align to TRBD1. V trimming: 6 bases; J trimming: 7 bases; junction bases outside the gene matches: 9. This CDR3 is 14 amino acids long. Germline CDR1 is MNHNS and CDR2 is SASEGT. This chain's CDR3 is CASSPQGTGLGYTF. The CDR3 DNA reads TGTGCCAGCAGCCCACAAGGGACAGGGCTTGGCTACACCTTC.

Many counts were recorded for this clonotype. J is TRBJ2-1 and V is TRBV15; perhaps TRBD2 as D (6 bases). Germline CDR1 and CDR2: LNHNV and YYDKDF (reference sequence). The CDR3 runs 13 residues. Trimming pared 0 bases from V and 10 bases from J, leaving 10 bases between. The CDR3 is CATSRDRDSEQFF. The CDR3 coding sequence is TGTGCCACCAGCAGAGACCGGGACTCCGAGCAGTTCTTC. Based on the CDR3 plus reference TRBV15 and TRBJ2-1, the full variable domain is DAMVIQNPRYQVTQFGKPVTLSCSQTLNHNVMYWYQQKSSQAPKLLFHYYDKDFNNEADTPDNFQSRRPNTSFCFLDIRSPGLGDTAMYLCATSRDRDSEQFFGPGTRLTVL.

This clonotype was detected a few times. The V call is TRBV11-2, the J call TRBJ2-3; the match to TRBD2 covers 15 bases. Trimming took 1 base from V and 1 from J; bases not matched to a gene: 12. CDR3 length: 21 amino acids. The V gene's germline CDR1 is SGHAT and CDR2 FQNNGV. The chain's CDR3 is CASSLGRAGTSGRKGTDTQYF. CDR3 DNA: TGTGCCAGCAGCTTAGGGAGGGCCGGGACTAGCGGGAGGAAAGGCACAGATACGCAGTATTTT. Looking up the rest from reference TRBV11-2 and TRBJ2-3 gives the full variable domain: EAGVAQSPRYKIIEKRQSVAFWCNPISGHATLYWYQQILGQGPKLLIQFQNNGVVDDSQLPKDRFSAERLKGVDSTLKIQPAKLEDSAVYLCASSLGRAGTSGRKGTDTQYFGPGTRLTVL.

In this sample, this clonotype turned up a few times. The chain links TRBV3-1 to TRBJ2-3; 7 bases agree with TRBD2. CDR3 length: 11 residues. CDR1 is LGHDT and CDR2 is YNNKEL in the germline V gene (reference sequence). The CDR3 DNA follows: TGTGCTAGCGGGTACACAGATACGCAGTATTTT. Amino acid sequence: CASGYTDTQYF.

On this clonotype itself: Its ends do not fully match the called genes, so a read error is possible. The rearrangement links TRBV12-3 or TRBV12-4 to TRBJ2-1; no clear D. The CDR3 contains 19 residues. The CDR3 loop is CASCFTEAKRSDDVGEQFF. The CDR3 DNA is TGTGCCAGCTGTTTTACAGAAGCGAAGAGATCCGACGACGTGGGTGAGCAGTTCTTC.

The chain employs TRBV4-1 and TRBJ2-3, with a weak D call TRBD2 (6 bases). CDR1 and CDR2 from the germline V gene are MGHRA and YSYEKL. The V end lost 2 bases, the J end lost 3 bases, and 18 bases lay between the germline ends. The CDR3 covers 17 residues. The CDR3: CASSQFVAPGETDTQYF. CDR3 in DNA: TGCGCCAGCAGCCAATTTGTGGCCCCGGGGGAGACAGATACGCAGTATTTT.

The J gene is TRBJ2-5, the V gene TRBV29-1; tentatively, D is TRBD1 or TRBD2 (5 bases each). Per germline, CDR1 SQVTM and CDR2 ANQGSEA. The CDR3 runs to 13 residues. Trimming removed 8 bases at V and 2 bases at J, with 15 bases between. The CDR3 region is CSITGTRQETQYF. CDR3 in DNA: TGCAGCATAACCGGGACCAGACAAGAGACCCAGTACTTC. The full variable domain, completed using reference TRBV29-1 and TRBJ2-5, is SAVISQKPSRDICQRGTSLTIQCQVDSQVTMMFWYRQQPGQSLTLIATANQGSEATYESGFVIDKFPISRPNLTFSTLTVSNMSPEDSSIYLCSITGTRQETQYFGPGTRLLVL.

The rearrangement joins TRBV28 to TRBJ2-7, with TRBD2 matching 11 bases. After removal of 6 bases from V and 7 bases from J, the junction contained 8 bases not matched to a gene. The CDR3 sequence is 14 residues long. Germline-derived CDR1 and CDR2 are MDHEN and SYDVKM. The CDR3 coding sequence is TGTGCCAGCAGCGCGGGACTAGCGGTTGCAGAGCAGTACTTC. Protein sequence: CASSAGLAVAEQYF.

The chain carries TRBV28 and TRBJ1-2, with D possibly TRBD1 on 5 matching bases. Trimming stripped 2 bases from V and 7 bases from J, with 11 bases between. The CDR3 runs 13 residues. Germline CDR1 MDHEN, CDR2 SYDVKM. The CDR3 loop is CASSLEGRGGYTF. DNA for the CDR3: TGTGCCAGCAGTTTAGAGGGGCGCGGTGGCTACACCTTC.

This clonotype was counted a few times. The chain couples TRBV4-1 to TRBJ2-3; a weak D match, TRBD2 (6 bases). V was cut by 1 base and J by 5 bases, with 10 bases left in between. CDR3 size: 14 residues. Germline lookup yields CDR1 MGHRA and CDR2 YSYEKL. CDR3 DNA sequence: TGCGCCAGCAGCCAAGGTGGAGGGATAGATACGCAGTATTTT. Its protein product is CASSQGGGIDTQYF.

The chain joins TRBV20-1 to TRBJ2-5, with D possibly being TRBD2 (5 bases). Germline-derived CDR1 and CDR2 are DFQATT and SNEGSKA (reference sequence). V lost 0 bases and J 2 bases, leaving 10 bases between the germline ends. This CDR3 contains 14 residues. In nucleotides, the CDR3 is TGCAGTGCTAGAGATCTACGGGGACAAGAGACCCAGTACTTC. Protein: CSARDLRGQETQYF.

The V and J genes are TRBV6-1 and TRBJ2-3; D is unclear. Trimming shortened V by 11 bases and J by 1 base, and 16 bases separated the two germline ends. The CDR3 is 14 residues long. In germline, CDR1 is MNHNS, CDR2 SASEGT. The CDR3, as DNA: TGTGCCTGTTCGGCCCTAGGCGGCACAGATACGCAGTATTTT. Its translation is CACSALGGTDTQYF.

This clonotype was counted once. The chain joins TRBV27 to TRBJ2-5; D unresolved. The CDR3 is 16 amino acids. Trimming pared 5 bases from V and 0 bases from J, leaving 16 bases between. In germline, CDR1 is MNHEY, CDR2 SMNVEV (reference sequence). The chain's CDR3 is CASSPSLRAYQETQYF. CDR3 DNA: TGTGCCAGCAGTCCCTCCCTACGGGCCTACCAAGAGACCCAGTACTTC.